These 12 T cell receptor beta chains share one sample of origin, sequenced in a study of blood T cell repertoires in COVID-19. Profiling relied on immunoSEQ multiplex PCR, and the TCRdb table lists in-frame clones only, not all of them. The table shows a few hundred thousand clones, with around 83% occurring only once. The specimen sequenced was PBMCs or T cells enriched from blood (not recorded which). The receptors were gathered from a woman between 45 and 65 years old who had recovered from COVID-19.

The chain joins TRBV4-1 to TRBJ2-1; D perhaps matches TRBD1 (5 bases). Germline lookup yields CDR1 MGHRA and CDR2 YSYEKL. CDR3 length: 16 residues. Trimming took off 0 bases at V and 5 bases at J, with 14 bases between the two ends. The CDR3 loop reads CASSQEGQGKHNEQFF. DNA for the CDR3: TGCGCCAGCAGCCAAGAAGGGCAGGGTAAACACAATGAGCAGTTCTTC.

Comment on this clone: This specimen includes other DNA sequences encoding the same CDR3. The J gene is TRBJ1-1, the V gene TRBV29-1; D uncertain. This CDR3 spans 13 amino acids. The V gene lost 6 bases and the J gene lost 1 base, with 12 bases spanning the gap. CDR1 is SQVTM and CDR2 is ANQGSEA in the germline V gene. DNA for the CDR3: TGCAGCGTGACCCTCGGAGGGAACACTGAAGCTTTCTTT. Protein sequence: CSVTLGGNTEAFF.

The V call is TRBV7-3, the J call TRBJ1-2; 7 bases map to TRBD1. Looked up from germline, CDR1 is SGHTA and CDR2 is FQGTGA. This CDR3 has 13 amino acids. The junction had 2 bases not matched to a gene; V was cut back by 2 bases and J by 5 bases. The DNA of the CDR3 is TGTGCCAGCAGCTTAGACAGGGTGTATGGCTACACCTTC. Its protein is CASSLDRVYGYTF.

Only a few counts were recorded for this clone. This chain connects TRBV5-4 to TRBJ1-5, with D possibly being TRBD1 (5 bases). This CDR3 is 15 amino acids long. Germline values: CDR1 SGHNT, CDR2 YYREEE (reference sequence). V was trimmed by 0 bases and J by 2 bases, leaving 9 bases between them. The DNA for the CDR3 is TGTGCCAGCAGCTTGGGGGGCGAGCGCAATCAGCCCCAGCATTTT. Its translation is CASSLGGERNQPQHF.

The chain couples TRBV7-9 to TRBJ2-5; tentative D call: TRBD2 (7 bases). V lost 1 base and J 1 base, leaving 16 bases between the germline ends. Germline V gene data show CDR1 as SEHNR and CDR2 as FQNEAQ (reference sequence). CDR3 size: 17 residues. CDR3 in amino acids: CASSLVPGGAVQETQYF. CDR3 coding DNA: TGTGCCAGCAGCTTAGTTCCTGGGGGGGCCGTCCAAGAGACCCAGTACTTC.

CDR3 DNA sequence: TGTGCCAGCAGCTGGGAGGAGACCCAGTACTTC. Translating gives CASSWEETQYF. The genes are TRBV7-9 and TRBJ2-5; TRBD2 might be the D (5 bases). V shed 4 bases and J shed 5 bases, with 5 bases lying between them. The germline V gene has CDR1 SEHNR and CDR2 FQNEAQ (reference sequence). The CDR3 runs to 11 residues.

J is TRBJ1-2 and V is TRBV5-6; no clear D gene. The CDR3 length is 16 residues. V shed 4 bases and J shed 0 bases, with 16 bases lying between them. Germline values: CDR1 SGHDT, CDR2 YYEEEE. The CDR3 region is CASSMERGSANYGYTF. CDR3 nucleotides: TGTGCCAGCAGCATGGAGCGGGGAAGTGCTAACTATGGCTACACCTTC.

V gene TRBV5-6 combines with J gene TRBJ2-3; TRBD1 is a possible D gene (5 bases). This CDR3 region has 13 residues. The germline gives CDR1 SGHDT, CDR2 YYEEEE. V was cut by 5 bases and J by 6 bases, with 13 bases left in between. In DNA, the CDR3 is TGTGCCAGCAGGTCTGTGGGGCTGGATACGCAGTATTTT. Its protein product is CASRSVGLDTQYF. The variable domain in full, with the rest retrieved from reference TRBV5-6 and TRBJ2-3, is DAGVTQSPTHLIKTRGQQVTLRCSPKSGHDTVSWYQQALGQGPQFIFQYYEEEERQRGNFPDRFSGHQFPNYSSELNVNALLLGDSALYLCASRSVGLDTQYFGPGTRLTVL.

The chain has TRBV10-3 and TRBJ1-1; D is unclear. The CDR3 runs 13 residues. CDR1 is ENHRY, CDR2 SYGVKD, per germline. Trimming removed 0 bases from V and 4 bases from J, with 6 bases in between. CDR3: CAISESAGTEAFF. The CDR3 bases are TGTGCCATCAGTGAGTCGGCGGGCACTGAAGCTTTCTTT.

The V call is TRBV29-1, the J call TRBJ2-1; 9 bases agree with TRBD2. From germline, CDR1 is SQVTM and CDR2 ANQGSEA. The CDR3 extends over 15 amino acids. The trim removed 2 bases at V and 6 bases at J, leaving 8 bases unmatched. The CDR3 here is CSVESRLAVGNEQFF. In nucleotides, the CDR3 is TGCAGCGTTGAAAGCCGACTAGCGGTCGGCAATGAGCAGTTCTTC.

J is TRBJ2-1 and V is TRBV5-1, with TRBD2 matching 10 bases. In germline, CDR1 is SGHRS, CDR2 YFSETQ. The CDR3 is 15 residues long. V gave up 3 bases and J gave up 4 bases; unmatched junction bases: 4. CDR3 protein: CASSSTSGPYNEQFF. CDR3 coding DNA: TGCGCCAGCAGCTCGACTAGCGGGCCGTACAATGAGCAGTTCTTC.

This chain uses TRBV30 with TRBJ1-2; weak D call: TRBD1 (5 bases). Germline V CDR1 and CDR2: GTSNPN, SVGIG (reference sequence). Trimming took 3 bases from V and 1 from J, leaving 9 bases between them. The CDR3 extends over 13 amino acids. CDR3 DNA sequence: TGTGCCTGGAGAGGGGTCCTTAACTATGGCTACACCTTC. Translating it yields CAWRGVLNYGYTF.